This T cell receptor beta chain derives from a study of cytomegalovirus exposure and HLA in healthy donors. With 60 Vbeta and 13 Jbeta primers, the PCR was carried out. Data came from immunoSEQ multiplex PCR; TCRdb stores just in-frame clones and leaves some out. Among under 150,000 clones listed, 80% to 85% were seen once. The CDR3 is made up of 15 amino acids. V was trimmed by 5 bases and J by 2 bases, leaving 13 bases between them. Germline CDR1 and CDR2: MNHEY and SVGAGI. This chain connects TRBV6-5 to TRBJ1-5; D perhaps matches TRBD1 (6 bases). The TCR originated in a male donor in good health and CMV-seronegative. Material for sequencing was PBMCs. The CDR3 nucleotides are TGTGCCAGCAGTCACGACAGGTCGGGCAATCAGCCCCAGCATTTT. This translates into CASSHDRSGNQPQHF.